These T cell receptor beta chains were read from a single sample in a study of regulatory T cells in long-lasting Graves disease. TCRdb itself ran the multiplex PCR reads through MiXCR, one entry per CDR3 protein. The repertoire consists of about 660,000 distinct CDR3 sequences, with about 32% occurring once and the leading ten covering roughly 41%. This sample comprised peripheral blood mononuclear cells (PBMCs), obtained when the disease was refractory, from a patient treated with antithyroid drugs. The receptor set was obtained from a female donor with Graves disease. The CDR3 runs from the conserved cysteine through the conserved F or W. A D gene is named only where the DNA matches it firmly. Clone size appears in some rows only: once, few, many, or a class for an expanded clone.

v_call	d_call	clone_size	j_call	cdr3_nt	cdr3_aa
TRBV20-1	-	few	TRBJ1-2	TGCAGTGCTAGACATCTTTTGGTTCTTCGGTCTAGTTCTAACTATGGCTACACCTTC	CSARHLLVLRSSSNYGYTF
TRBV5-1	-	-	TRBJ1-1	TGCGCCAGCGCCGGGGTTTTGAACACTGGAGCTTTCTTT	CASAGVLNTGAFF
TRBV6-1	-	many	TRBJ2-5	TGTGCCAGCAGTGAAGATTCGGGACATACCGAGACCCAGTACTTC	CASSEDSGHTETQYF
TRBV2	-	many	TRBJ1-2	TGTGCCAGCAGTGAGAGTGAGAACCACTATGGCTACACCTTC	CASSESENHYGYTF
TRBV19	TRBD1	-	TRBJ1-1	TGTGCCAGTAGCGGACAGGGAATTGGAACTGAAGCTTTCTTT	CASSGQGIGTEAFF
TRBV6-1	TRBD1	-	TRBJ1-3	TGTGCCAGCAATCCTCAGGGACAGATCTCTGGAAACACCATATATTTT	CASNPQGQISGNTIYF
TRBV7-9	TRBD2	many	TRBJ2-5	TGTGCCAGCAGCTCGGGACTAGCGGGAGTTTCCATCCAAGAGACCCAGTACTTC	CASSSGLAGVSIQETQYF
TRBV15	TRBD1	-	TRBJ1-5	TGTGCCACCAGCAGACCGGGACAGGGGAACAATCAGCCCCAGCATTTT	CATSRPGQGNNQPQHF
TRBV5-1	-	-	TRBJ1-6	TGCGCCAGCAGCTTGGTGGGGACTCTAAATAATTCACCCCTCCACTTT	CASSLVGTLNNSPLHF
TRBV29-1	TRBD1	-	TRBJ2-2	TGCAGCGTTAGACAGGGGGTCATAGCCGGGGAGCTGTTTTTT	CSVRQGVIAGELFF
TRBV12-3/TRBV12-4	-	many	TRBJ1-2	TGTGCCAGCAGCCCTTTGATAAACTATGGCTACACCTTC	CASSPLINYGYTF
TRBV20-1	-	once	TRBJ2-1	TGCAGTTCCAGGGCCGAAGGGATATTGAATGAGCAGTTCTTC	CSSRAEGILNEQFF
TRBV29-1	-	few	TRBJ1-6	TGCAGCGTTAGGAGCTCCTATAATTCACCCCTCCACTTT	CSVRSSYNSPLHF
TRBV5-1	-	many	TRBJ1-6	TGCGCCAGCAGTACGGCTCCCGGGGGGAATTCACCCCTCCACTTT	CASSTAPGGNSPLHF
TRBV12-3/TRBV12-4	TRBD2	-	TRBJ2-3	TGTGCCAGCAGTTTGTCTAGCGGGAGTGTTGTTACGCAGTATTTT	CASSLSSGSVVTQYF
TRBV6-5	-	-	TRBJ1-6	TGTGCCAGCAGTTACTTCCCACCGGGACAAAATTCACCCCTCCACTTT	CASSYFPPGQNSPLHF
TRBV10-3	-	-	TRBJ1-2	TGTGCCATCAGCCCAATTCCAGGGGATGGCTACACCTTC	CAISPIPGDGYTF
TRBV5-4	-	-	TRBJ2-7	TGTGCCAGCAGCTTTTGGCTCCAGGGAGACGAGCAGTACTTC	CASSFWLQGDEQYF
TRBV30	-	-	TRBJ2-2	TGTGCCTGCCAGGGACTCTACACCGGGGAGCTGTTTTTT	CACQGLYTGELFF
TRBV20-1	TRBD1	few	TRBJ1-5	TGCAGTGCTGGGGGACAGGAGGTTAGGCCCCAGCATTTT	CSAGGQEVRPQHF
TRBV2	TRBD2	many	TRBJ2-7	TGTGCCAGCATGGGACTATCACGCGAGCAGTACTTC	CASMGLSREQYF
TRBV19	TRBD1	-	TRBJ1-2	TGTGCCAGCCGGGACAGAAACTATGGCTACACCTTC	CASRDRNYGYTF
TRBV5-1	-	few	TRBJ1-1	TGCGCCAGCAGCTTGCCAAGCACGGGGAACACTGAAGCTTTCTTT	CASSLPSTGNTEAFF
TRBV11-2	TRBD2	few	TRBJ2-7	TGTGCCAGCAGCTTTCCCCACTCGACTAGCGGGAGGGCCTTGAGGACGTACGAGCAGTACTTC	CASSFPHSTSGRALRTYEQYF
TRBV19	-	many	TRBJ1-1	TGTGCCAGTAGTATAACCCAGCGGAACACTGAAGCTTTCTTT	CASSITQRNTEAFF
TRBV28	-	many	TRBJ1-1	TGTGCCAGCAGTTTCGACTTGGCATTGTTTGAAGCTTTCTTT	CASSFDLALFEAFF
TRBV2	TRBD1	many	TRBJ1-5	TGTGCCAGCATGGCTGACAGGGGTTTCAATCAGCCCCAGCATTTT	CASMADRGFNQPQHF
TRBV29-1	TRBD2	once	TRBJ2-7	TGCAGCGTTGAAGATGGGAGGGGCGAGCAGTACTTC	CSVEDGRGEQYF
TRBV25-1	-	few	TRBJ1-1	TGTGCCAGCAGTGTAAGATTCGCTGGCACTGAAGCTTTCTTT	CASSVRFAGTEAFF
TRBV5-1	-	-	TRBJ1-1	TGCGCCAGCAGCATAGACGGGAGCACTGAAGCTTTCTTT	CASSIDGSTEAFF
TRBV19	TRBD1	few	TRBJ1-1	TGTGCCAGTAGTACAGGGGGCCCTGGTTTCACTGAAGCTTTCTTT	CASSTGGPGFTEAFF
TRBV12-3/TRBV12-4	-	many	TRBJ2-7	TGTGCCAGCAGTTTGGGGGGAGATTTCTACGAGCAGTACTTC	CASSLGGDFYEQYF
TRBV11-1	TRBD1	-	TRBJ2-5	TGTGCCAGCAGCCACGGACAGGTTCGGGAGACCCAGTACTTC	CASSHGQVRETQYF
TRBV10-3	-	few	TRBJ1-1	TGTGCCAGTAAACAGGCCGCTTGGGCTTTCTTT	CASKQAAWAFF
TRBV3-1	-	-	TRBJ1-2	TGTGCCAGCAGCCAATTTAGGGGCCCGTATGGCTACACCTTC	CASSQFRGPYGYTF
TRBV6-2/TRBV6-3	-	-	TRBJ2-7	TGTGCCAGCAGTTTCCCGCGCCTCGGGCAGTACTTC	CASSFPRLGQYF
TRBV7-3	-	many	TRBJ2-5	TGTGCCAGCAGCTTTGGGGGGCGGGAGGAGACCCAGTACTTC	CASSFGGREETQYF
TRBV6-2/TRBV6-3	TRBD1	-	TRBJ1-2	TGTGCCAGCAGTTACGACCCAGGGGGCGGGTATGGCTACACCTTC	CASSYDPGGGYGYTF
TRBV2	TRBD2	many	TRBJ2-7	TGTGCCAGCAGTGAAGCCACCCCCGGACTAGCGCCCTGCGAGCAGTACTTC	CASSEATPGLAPCEQYF
TRBV11-2	TRBD1	few	TRBJ1-3	TGTGCCAGCAGCTCCTACAGGGGTTCGGGAAACACCATATATTTT	CASSSYRGSGNTIYF
TRBV28	-	many	TRBJ1-2	TGTGCCAGCAGTTCGTTTTTCAGGGGAGAGAACTATGGCTACACCTTC	CASSSFFRGENYGYTF
TRBV6-5	-	many	TRBJ1-1	TGTGCCAGCAGTTACTCGGTCCTCCGGGCTGAAGCTTTCTTT	CASSYSVLRAEAFF
TRBV30	TRBD1	few	TRBJ1-2	TGTGCCTGGAGCGGACAGGGGTTTCCCTATGGCTACACCTTC	CAWSGQGFPYGYTF